This T cell receptor (beta chain) was recorded in a study of T cell responses to AZD1222 COVID-19 vaccine (dated by TCRdb to about 2021). In terms of the full investigation: AZD1222 recipients whose second dose came at about 4 weeks and those whose second dose came at about 12 weeks were combined into one group, since spike-specific TCR depth and breadth did not differ between the two schedules. A total of approximately 240 trial participants underwent TCR sequencing, of whom about 210 received two doses of AZD1222 and about 26 received two doses of the MenACWY control vaccine. Trial participants were enrolled by age into subgroups of 18-55, 56-69 and 70-plus years, and around 150, 28 and 57 TCR-sequenced participants, respectively, were included in these subgroups. General conclusions and limits of the study: Nearly half of unique spike-specific TCRs reportedly recognized epitopes outside regions mutated in the B.1.351 and B.1.1.7 variants. Because no day 14 peak-response samples were available, repertoires were characterized only after the peak T cell response. Conclusions about previously exposed vaccinees were limited because only six AZD1222 recipients were SARS-CoV-2 seropositive at baseline. Participants were mostly white British, with more females than males. The authors suggested clonal diversity may have been underestimated. A significant rise in spike-specific TCR breadth and depth was observed after two AZD1222 doses relative to day 0 and relative to MenACWY recipients. In the small 56-69-year group, the increase in depth fell short of significance, most likely because of low power. Vaccine-associated CD4 TCRs spanned the whole spike protein, with dominant responses in regions 160-218 and 743-854.

The time point tag for this specimen amounts to: baseline before first vaccination. Vaccinee samples were obtained from the UK trials COV001 and COV002, which included a single-blind randomized controlled phase 2/3 trial of AZD1222 (ChAdOx1 nCoV-19) in healthy adults. Trial participant PBMC samples were collected at day 0 and day 28 after the second dose for TCRbeta chain sequencing. For this clone: Its cognate antigen has yet to be identified. Qualities for individual bases were not recorded, and no much larger clone is one base off.

The CDR3 regions of human TCRbeta chains were subjected to immunosequencing. Per the original workflow: Repertoire TCRs were matched against a reference library of SARS-CoV-2-specific TCRs generated with the MIRA antigen-specificity platform. Breadth was defined as the fraction of unique TCRs that were SARS-CoV-2-associated. Depth was defined as the fraction of total T cells that were SARS-CoV-2-associated. Using the MIRA data, each spike-specific TCR was mapped to the spike region that the TCR reacts to and placed in a CD4 or CD8 class. Log10-transformed breadth and depth values were compared by one-way ANOVA with Sidak's multiple comparisons tests. The table was pulled from immuneACCESS by TCRdb, which kept in-frame rearrangements only. Such tables lose some clones; where checked, under half of the loss comes from unresolved V genes, and the rest has no known cause. V, J and clone size derive from that table, while D and trimming were established from the DNA sequence. The sample table contains under 95,000 clones; only one count was recorded for roughly 89% of them. The ten biggest clones cover approximately 2.1% of the sample.

This sequence originates from an adult in good health. The source material was peripheral blood, sampled on day 0 of AZD1222 vaccination.

At the DNA level, the sequence is TGTGCCAGCTCAACCGGAGAGGGAACGACCACCGGGGAGCTGTTTTTT. It translates as CASSTGEGTTTGELFF. The sequence links TRBV18 to TRBJ2-2; possibly the D gene is TRBD2, per 5 matching bases. Based on the germline V gene, the CDR1 and CDR2 sequences are KGHSH and LQKENI. Trimming removed 5 bases from V and 4 bases from J, leaving 17 bases between the germline ends. From the cysteine up to the phenylalanine, the CDR3 has a length of 16 residues. Of all the DNA, just the CDR3 is kept, 48 bases in frame from base 1.